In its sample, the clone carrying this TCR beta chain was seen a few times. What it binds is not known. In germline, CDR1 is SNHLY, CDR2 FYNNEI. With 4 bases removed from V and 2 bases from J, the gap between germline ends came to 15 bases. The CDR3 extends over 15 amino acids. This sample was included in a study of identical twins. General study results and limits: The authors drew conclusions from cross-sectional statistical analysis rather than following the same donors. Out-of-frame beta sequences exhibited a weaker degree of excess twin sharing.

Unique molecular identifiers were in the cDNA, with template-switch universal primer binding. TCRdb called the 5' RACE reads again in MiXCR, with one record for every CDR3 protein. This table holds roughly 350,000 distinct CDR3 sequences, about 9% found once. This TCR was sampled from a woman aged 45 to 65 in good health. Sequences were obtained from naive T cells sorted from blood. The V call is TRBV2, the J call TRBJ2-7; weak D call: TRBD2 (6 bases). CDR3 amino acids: CASSVEVGGPYEQYF. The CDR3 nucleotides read TGTGCCAGCAGTGTTGAAGTGGGGGGACCCTACGAGCAGTACTTC.